This T cell receptor beta chain was sequenced for a study of radiation and T cells in renal cell carcinoma (dated by TCRdb to the early 2020s). Study-level background: A total of 50 to 60 samples underwent TCR beta sequencing, made up of approximately 26 tumors and about 27 peripheral blood samples. In the approximately 58 samples combined, 4,016,671 unique CDR3 nucleotide sequences were found, encoding some 2,500,000 unique CDR3 amino acid sequences. The last blood draw happened 4 weeks after radiation, timed to coincide with nephrectomy.

This clone was seen only once. The target of this receptor is not known. There are no base qualities to consult, and no much larger clone falls within one base. Following the manufacturer's recommendations, the immunoSEQ kit was used to generate TCR beta libraries from genomic DNA. Library preparation used a first multiplex PCR with proprietary primers, then a second PCR adding unique barcodes, with bead cleanups after each round. A positive control reaction and a negative control reaction, both provided in the kit, were run with every batch of samples. The final libraries were assessed on an Agilent 4200 TapeStation D1000 ScreenTape, pooled by volume, and quantified by qPCR. Sequencing ran on an Illumina NextSeq500 with a MidOutput 150-cycle cartridge, using 156 Read1 and 15 Index1 cycles with kit custom primers. The pooled library was loaded at 0.85 to 1 pM, with an approximately 20% PhiX control spiked in. The authors processed their data as follows. The vendor-processed data were analyzed in R, and a clonotype was defined as all T cells that share the same CDR3 nucleotide sequence. In the clone abundance analyses, frequencies were normalized to the 10,000 most abundant clones in each sample. Public T cell clones, averaging fewer than five per sample, were removed before analysis. Tumor-enriched and baseline blood-enriched clonotypes were defined by at least a 32-fold difference in abundance between compartments. A beta-binomial differential abundance model was applied to find clonotypes that expanded or contracted between blood time points. Similarity between tumor and blood repertoires was quantified using the Baroni-Urbani and Buser coefficient, and groups were compared with two-tailed Wilcoxon tests in R. TCRdb took over this immuneACCESS table, retaining in-frame rearrangements with V and J assigned. Such tables are incomplete; in checked studies, under half of the missing clones stem from an unresolved V gene, and the remainder is unexplained. The V and J calls and clone size come from that table; D and trimming were worked out from the DNA. The sample table shows 30,000 to 40,000 clones, and approximately 81% are seen once. The ten top clones hold 25% to 40% of the sample.

Points the paper makes about the study in general: An increase in top tumor clonotypes in blood was observed from baseline to 2 weeks post-radiation, followed by contraction by 4 weeks, which was taken to suggest transient expansion of tumor-resident clones. Because pretreatment tumor biopsies were not available, the baseline intratumoral presence of clonotypes could not be determined. With a single-armed trial design, the study had no way to address how radiation dose or scheduling affects the TCR repertoire. Dynamics of the blood repertoire were not tracked past 4 weeks after treatment.

From the germline V gene, CDR1 is LGHNA and CDR2 is YNFKEQ. There are 17 amino acids in the CDR3, from cysteine to phenylalanine inclusive. Of all the DNA, just the CDR3 is kept, 51 bases in frame from base 1. Trimming removed 0 bases from V and 2 bases from J, leaving 16 bases between the germline ends. This sample's time point label indicates: blood 4 weeks post-SBRT, at nephrectomy. Interpreted using the paper, the treatment or condition label stands for: 15 Gy SBRT to primary tumor, nephrectomy 4 weeks later. Samples came from a clinical trial, in which primary renal cell carcinomas received 15 Gy stereotactic body radiation therapy followed by nephrectomy 4 weeks later. To follow tumor-enriched clonotypes, serial peripheral blood was collected from radiation-treated patients at baseline and at 2 weeks and 4 weeks after SBRT. Every patient's renal cell carcinoma showed clear cell pathology. The QIAamp DNA Blood Mini Kit (Qiagen) was used to prepare genomic DNA for TCR sequencing. The analyses included only samples that passed all quality control checks.

Sequenced here: blood, sampled from a patient whose treatment included radiotherapy and nephrectomy. The chain is made from TRBV4-2 and TRBJ1-2; TRBD1 is possibly the D segment (5 matching bases). The sequence was collected from a man aged 55 to 70 with renal cell carcinoma. The bases are TGTGCCAGCAGCCAAGATTCTCGGGGCCAAATCAACTATGGCTACACCTTC. It specifies CASSQDSRGQINYGYTF.